This TCR beta chain comes out of a study of OX40 agonist ivuxolimab in advanced cancers. For context, the study as a whole: Ivuxolimab, which targeted the costimulatory receptor OX40 (CD134), was an agonistic, fully human IgG2 monoclonal antibody. Intravenous ivuxolimab was administered to patients every 2 weeks at six dose levels: 0.01, 0.1, 0.3, 1.5, 3 and 10 mg/kg. Of the 50 to 55 dose-escalation patients, hepatocellular carcinoma was present in about 20, melanoma in roughly 15, renal cell carcinoma in 9 and head and neck cancer in 9. In the dose-escalation cohort, around four fifths of patients were male, and the mean age was approximately 64 years, with a range of roughly 23 to 85. Prior anti-PD-1, anti-PD-L1 or anti-CTLA-4 therapy was permitted, and about two fifths of dose-escalation patients had received checkpoint inhibitors. Partial responses occurred in three dose-escalation patients: two with cutaneous melanoma and one with hepatocellular carcinoma. Peripheral TCRbeta sequencing was intended to test whether TCR sequence diversity was altered and clonal T-cell expansion was caused by ivuxolimab. The paper describes the monotherapy dose-escalation part (N = 52 patients) of the phase I trial of ivuxolimab. Overall results and qualifications from the work: Antigen specificity was not determined for the clonally expanded peripheral T cells. At doses from 0.1 to 3.0 mg/kg, clonal expansion was seen in both CD4+ and CD8+ blood T cells between baseline and week 6. Low levels of normalized T-cell clonal expansion were also shown by some nonresponding patients. Partial responders in the 0.1-3.0 mg/kg groups had among the lowest normalized peripheral clonal expansion, especially among CD8+ T cells. After ivuxolimab, expanded clones were on average more numerous among CD8+ T cells than among CD4+ T cells.

The trial excluded patients who had a history of autoimmune disease or who were on systemic immunosuppression. Peripheral blood for TCR sequencing was drawn from every dose cohort at baseline, at cycle 4 day 1 and at cycle 7 day 1. The samples were taken from a phase I, first-in-human, multicenter, open-label dose-escalation trial of ivuxolimab. The trial enrolled adults with locally advanced or metastatic head and neck squamous cell, hepatocellular, melanoma or renal cell carcinoma. Before TCR sequencing, CD4+ T cells and CD8+ T cells from peripheral blood were sorted into separate populations. CDR1 and CDR2 are drawn from the germline V gene: SGDLS, YYNGEE. A distance of 8 bases separates the germline ends of V and J, which lose 0 bases and 4 bases respectively. From its cysteine to its phenylalanine, the CDR3 spans 15 amino acids. The CDR3 DNA has 45 bases and is translated from base 1. Comments on this clone: Its antigen remains undetermined. The sample holds no much larger clone one base away, and base qualities are not on file.

Genomic DNA was isolated from the sorted cells so that the TCRbeta CDR3 region could be sequenced. The immunoSEQ Assay was used for sequencing of TCRbeta CDR3 regions. Entries here come from immuneACCESS through TCRdb and include only in-frame sequences with V and J called. Some clones fail to appear in such tables; in the studies checked, an unresolved V gene covers under half of the shortfall, and the cause of the remainder is unknown. For this sample the table gives some 60,000 clones, of which more than 80% were detected only once. The top ten hold around 1.9% of the sample. Material: CD4+ or CD8+ T cells sorted from blood, obtained in a trial of the OX40 agonist ivuxolimab. The chain joins TRBV9 to TRBJ1-6, and the D gene may be TRBD1, 5 bases matching. The sequence came from an adult with an advanced solid tumor such as melanoma, head and neck, liver or kidney cancer. The CDR3 region reads CASSVETEYNSPLHF. DNA sequence: TGTGCCAGCAGCGTAGAGACAGAATATAATTCACCCCTCCACTTT.